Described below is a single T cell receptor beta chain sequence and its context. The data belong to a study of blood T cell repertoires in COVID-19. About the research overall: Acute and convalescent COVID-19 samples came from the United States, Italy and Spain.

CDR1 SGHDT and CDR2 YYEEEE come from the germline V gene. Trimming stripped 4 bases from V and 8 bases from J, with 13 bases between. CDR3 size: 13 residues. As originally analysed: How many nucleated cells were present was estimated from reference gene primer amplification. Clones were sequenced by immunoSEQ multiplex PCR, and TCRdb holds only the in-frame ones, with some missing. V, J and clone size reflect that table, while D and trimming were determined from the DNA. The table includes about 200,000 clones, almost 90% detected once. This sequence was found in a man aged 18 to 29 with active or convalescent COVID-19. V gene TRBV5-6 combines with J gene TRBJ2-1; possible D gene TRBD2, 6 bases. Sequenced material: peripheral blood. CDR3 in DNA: TGTGCCAGCAGCCAGGGACTTAGGGATGAGCAGTTCTTC. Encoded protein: CASSQGLRDEQFF.